The entry below gives a single T cell receptor beta chain sequence along with its context. The clone's antigen remains unknown. It has no much larger one-base neighbor in the sample; base qualities were not kept. The CDR3 holds 14 amino acids from the cysteine to the phenylalanine. The sequence is cut down to CDR3 DNA, 42 bases in frame from base 1. CDR1 and CDR2 (SNHLY, FYNNEI) derive from the germline V gene. V lost 10 bases and J lost 4 bases, and the count of bases not matched to a germline gene is 7. The source of the sample is a study of technical replicates of blood from a few donors (dated by TCRdb to 2015 to 2018). Library preparation employed the immunoSEQ multiplex PCR assay. TCRdb holds this immuneACCESS table with in-frame rearrangements only. Some clones are missing; in checked studies, unresolved V genes explain under half, and the rest has no known cause. A total of around 17,000 clones appear in this sample, roughly four fifths of them only once. Together, the top ten hold over 9% of the sample.

In this chain, TRBV2 is recombined with TRBJ2-1; 10 junctional bases match TRBD2. Sequenced sample: PBMCs. The receptor was isolated from a human donor in good health. Some clones in this sample may be carry-over from other donors' samples. The DNA reads TGTGCCACCGCCGGACTAGCGGTTTACAATGAGCAGTTCTTC. This codes for CATAGLAVYNEQFF.